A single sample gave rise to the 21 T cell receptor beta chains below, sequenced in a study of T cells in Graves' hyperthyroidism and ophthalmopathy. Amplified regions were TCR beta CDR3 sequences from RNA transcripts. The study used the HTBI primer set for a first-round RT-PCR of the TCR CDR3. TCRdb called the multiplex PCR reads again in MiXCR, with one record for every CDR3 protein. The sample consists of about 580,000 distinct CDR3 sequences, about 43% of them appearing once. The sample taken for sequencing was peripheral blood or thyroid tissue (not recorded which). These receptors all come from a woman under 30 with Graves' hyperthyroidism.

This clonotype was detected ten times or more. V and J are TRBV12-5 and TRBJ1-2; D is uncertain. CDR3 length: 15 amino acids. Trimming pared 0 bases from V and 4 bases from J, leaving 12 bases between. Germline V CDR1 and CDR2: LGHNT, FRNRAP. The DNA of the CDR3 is TGTGCTAGTGGTTTGGTACTGGGGAGCTCCTATGGCTACACCTTC. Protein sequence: CASGLVLGSSYGYTF.

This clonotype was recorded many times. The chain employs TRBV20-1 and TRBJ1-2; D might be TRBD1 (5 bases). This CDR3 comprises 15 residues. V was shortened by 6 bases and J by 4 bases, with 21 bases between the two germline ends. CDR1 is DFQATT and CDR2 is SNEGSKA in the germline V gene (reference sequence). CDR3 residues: CSAATDRDLSYGYTF. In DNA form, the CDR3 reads TGCAGTGCCGCAACCGACCGGGACTTGAGCTATGGCTACACCTTC.

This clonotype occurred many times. CDR3 in amino acids: CSARGGQETQYF. The CDR3 region has the DNA TGCAGCGCGAGGGGGGGACAAGAGACCCAGTACTTC. The chain links TRBV20-1 to TRBJ2-5; D perhaps matches TRBD2 (7 bases). Germline CDR1 is DFQATT and CDR2 is SNEGSKA (reference sequence). There are 12 residues in the CDR3.

CDR3 sequence: CSADGKGTEAFF. The CDR3 bases are TGCAGTGCTGACGGGAAAGGAACTGAAGCTTTCTTT. The gene calls are TRBV20-1 and TRBJ1-1, with D unclear. The CDR3 has 12 amino acids. V was shortened by 5 bases and J by 5 bases, with 12 bases between the two germline ends. Germline V lookup: CDR1 DFQATT, CDR2 SNEGSKA (reference sequence).

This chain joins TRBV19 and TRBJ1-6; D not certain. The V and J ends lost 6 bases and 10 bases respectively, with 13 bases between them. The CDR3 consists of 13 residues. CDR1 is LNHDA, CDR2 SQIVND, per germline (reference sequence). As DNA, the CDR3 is TGTGCCAGTAGCGTCTCCGGGCGGTCACCCCTCCACTTT. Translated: CASSVSGRSPLHF.

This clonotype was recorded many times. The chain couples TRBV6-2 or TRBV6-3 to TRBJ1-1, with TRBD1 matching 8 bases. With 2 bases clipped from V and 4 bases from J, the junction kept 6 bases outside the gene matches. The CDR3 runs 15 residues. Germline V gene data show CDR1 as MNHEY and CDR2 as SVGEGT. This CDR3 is CASSYRRQGSTEAFF. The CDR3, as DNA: TGTGCCAGCAGTTACAGGAGACAGGGGAGCACTGAAGCTTTCTTT.

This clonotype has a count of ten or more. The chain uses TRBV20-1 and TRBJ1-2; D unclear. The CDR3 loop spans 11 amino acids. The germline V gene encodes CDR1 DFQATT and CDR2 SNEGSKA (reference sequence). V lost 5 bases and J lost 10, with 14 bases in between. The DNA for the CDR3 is TGCAGTGCTGACCGGGTTACGGCCTACACCTTC. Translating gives CSADRVTAYTF.

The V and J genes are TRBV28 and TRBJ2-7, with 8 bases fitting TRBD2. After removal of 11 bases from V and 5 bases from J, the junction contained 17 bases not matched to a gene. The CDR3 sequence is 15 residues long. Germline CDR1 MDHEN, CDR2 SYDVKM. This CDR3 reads CACSSGSRLSDEQYF. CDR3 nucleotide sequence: TGTGCCTGCTCAAGCGGGAGCAGACTTTCGGACGAGCAGTACTTC.

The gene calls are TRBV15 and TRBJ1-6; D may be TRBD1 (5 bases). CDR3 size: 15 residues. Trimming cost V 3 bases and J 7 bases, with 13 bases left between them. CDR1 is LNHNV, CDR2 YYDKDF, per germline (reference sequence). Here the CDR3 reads CATSSTGGLNSPLHF. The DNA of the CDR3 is TGTGCCACCAGCAGTACAGGTGGTTTAAATTCACCCCTCCACTTT.

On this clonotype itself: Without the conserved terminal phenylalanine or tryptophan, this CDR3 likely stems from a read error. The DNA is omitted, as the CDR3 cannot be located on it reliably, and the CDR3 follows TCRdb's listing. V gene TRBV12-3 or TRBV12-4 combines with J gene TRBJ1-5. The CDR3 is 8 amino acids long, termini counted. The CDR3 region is CASSLQAS.

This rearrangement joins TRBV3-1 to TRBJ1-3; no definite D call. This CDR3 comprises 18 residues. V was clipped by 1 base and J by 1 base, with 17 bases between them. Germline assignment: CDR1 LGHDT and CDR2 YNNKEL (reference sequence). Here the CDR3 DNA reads TGTGCCAGCAGCCAAGCCGCAAGGGTTCGACGGTCTGGAAACACCATATATTTT. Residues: CASSQAARVRRSGNTIYF.

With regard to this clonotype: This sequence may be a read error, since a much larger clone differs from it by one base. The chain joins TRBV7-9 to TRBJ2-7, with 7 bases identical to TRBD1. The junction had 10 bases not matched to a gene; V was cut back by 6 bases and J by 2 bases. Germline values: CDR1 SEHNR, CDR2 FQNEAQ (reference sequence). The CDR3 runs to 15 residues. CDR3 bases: TGTGCCAGCAGTAGAGGGACAGCCCGAGCCTACGAGCAGTACTTC. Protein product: CASSRGTARAYEQYF.

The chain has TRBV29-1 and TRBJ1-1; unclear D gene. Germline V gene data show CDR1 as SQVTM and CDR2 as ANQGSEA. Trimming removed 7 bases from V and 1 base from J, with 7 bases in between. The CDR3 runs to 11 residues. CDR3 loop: CSARRNTEAFF. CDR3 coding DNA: TGCAGCGCCAGGAGGAACACTGAAGCTTTCTTT. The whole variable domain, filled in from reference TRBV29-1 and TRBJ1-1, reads SAVISQKPSRDICQRGTSLTIQCQVDSQVTMMFWYRQQPGQSLTLIATANQGSEATYESGFVIDKFPISRPNLTFSTLTVSNMSPEDSSIYLCSARRNTEAFFGQGTRLTVV.

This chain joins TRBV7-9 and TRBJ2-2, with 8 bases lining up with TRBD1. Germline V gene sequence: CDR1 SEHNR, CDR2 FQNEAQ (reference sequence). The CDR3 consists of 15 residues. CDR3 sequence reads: CARDVRTGSTGELFF. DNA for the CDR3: TGTGCTAGAGACGTGAGGACAGGGAGCACCGGGGAGCTGTTTTTT. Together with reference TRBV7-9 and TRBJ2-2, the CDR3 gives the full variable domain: DTGVSQNPRHKITKRGQNVTFRCDPISEHNRLYWYRQTLGQGPEFLTYFQNEAQLEKSRLLSDRFSAERPKGSFSTLEIQRTEQGDSAMYLCARDVRTGSTGELFFGEGSRLTVL.

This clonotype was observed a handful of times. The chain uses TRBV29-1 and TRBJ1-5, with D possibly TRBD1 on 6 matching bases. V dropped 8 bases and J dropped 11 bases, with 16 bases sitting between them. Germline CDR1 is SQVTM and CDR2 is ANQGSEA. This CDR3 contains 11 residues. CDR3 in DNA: TGCAGCTCGGACAGCCTTAGGACCCAGCATTTT. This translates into CSSDSLRTQHF.

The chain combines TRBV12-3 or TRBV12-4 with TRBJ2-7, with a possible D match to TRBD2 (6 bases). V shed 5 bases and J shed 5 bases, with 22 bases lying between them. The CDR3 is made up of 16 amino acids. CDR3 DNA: TGTGCCAGCAGTCCACCCGGGCGGGAAAAAGGGAACGAGCAGTACTTC. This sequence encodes CASSPPGREKGNEQYF.

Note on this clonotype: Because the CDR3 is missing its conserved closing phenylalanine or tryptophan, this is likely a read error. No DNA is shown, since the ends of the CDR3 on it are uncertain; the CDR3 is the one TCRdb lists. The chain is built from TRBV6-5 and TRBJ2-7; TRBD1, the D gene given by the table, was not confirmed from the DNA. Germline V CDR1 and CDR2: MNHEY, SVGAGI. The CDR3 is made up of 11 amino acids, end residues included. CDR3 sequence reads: CASSYLGQGGL.

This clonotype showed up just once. The CDR3 DNA follows: TGTGCCAGCAGCTTGTATACAGGAGGAACCTACGAGCAGTACTTC. Amino acid sequence: CASSLYTGGTYEQYF. The V gene is TRBV5-6, the J gene TRBJ2-7; D tentatively reads TRBD1 or TRBD2 (5 bases each). Trimming cost V 1 base and J 2 bases, with 13 bases left between them. Germline V lookup: CDR1 SGHDT, CDR2 YYEEEE. The CDR3 spans 15 residues.

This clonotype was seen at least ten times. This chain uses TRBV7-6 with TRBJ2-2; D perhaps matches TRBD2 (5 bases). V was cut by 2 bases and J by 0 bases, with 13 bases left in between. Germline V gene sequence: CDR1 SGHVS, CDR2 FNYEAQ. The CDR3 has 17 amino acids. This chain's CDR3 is CASSLNIGLSNTGELFF. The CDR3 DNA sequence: TGTGCCAGCAGCTTAAATATTGGACTTTCGAACACCGGGGAGCTGTTTTTT. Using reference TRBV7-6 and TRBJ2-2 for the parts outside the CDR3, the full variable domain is GAGVSQSPRYKVTKRGQDVALRCDPISGHVSLYWYRQALGQGPEFLTYFNYEAQQDKSGLPNDRFSAERPEGSISTLTIQRTEQRDSAMYRCASSLNIGLSNTGELFFGEGSRLTVL.

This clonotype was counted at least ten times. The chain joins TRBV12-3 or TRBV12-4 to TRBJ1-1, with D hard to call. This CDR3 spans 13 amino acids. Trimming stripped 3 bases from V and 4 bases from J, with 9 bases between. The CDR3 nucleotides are TGTGCCAGCAGTTTGATATTGGGCACTGAAGCTTTCTTT. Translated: CASSLILGTEAFF.

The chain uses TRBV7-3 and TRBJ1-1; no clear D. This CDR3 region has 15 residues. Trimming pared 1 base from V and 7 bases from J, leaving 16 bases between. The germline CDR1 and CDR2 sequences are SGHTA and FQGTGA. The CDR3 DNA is TGTGCCAGCAGCTTAATGGCGGGAGGTTACAATGAAGCTTTCTTT. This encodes CASSLMAGGYNEAFF.